The sequence of this TCR beta chain was determined in a study of blood T cell repertoires in COVID-19. About the research overall: The cDNA or gDNA used as material had been derived from T cells, B-cell-depleted T cells, or PBMCs.

Adults between about 18 and 95 years of age took part from under 25 US areas. Trimming pared 3 bases from V and 4 bases from J, leaving 13 bases between. The CDR3 runs 15 residues. Germline loops: CDR1 KGHSH, CDR2 LQKENI. Here immunoSEQ multiplex PCR was the method, and the copy in TCRdb shows in-frame clones only, minus some. Among over 150,000 clones listed, roughly 87% were seen once. The sequence came from a woman in her forties or fifties who had recovered from COVID-19. The sample was PBMCs or T cells enriched from blood (not recorded which). The V and J genes are TRBV18 and TRBJ2-1; maybe TRBD2 (5 bases). CDR3 amino acids: CASSPLGVSYNEQFF. The CDR3 DNA sequence: TGTGCCAGCTCACCGCTCGGGGTATCATACAATGAGCAGTTCTTC.